One and the same sample provided the 10 T cell receptor beta chains below, sequenced in a study of T cell repertoires in cytomegalovirus infection. Their cognate antigens are unknown. TCRdb reprocessed the reads via MiXCR and lists one record per CDR3 protein. This table has 200,000 or so distinct CDR3 sequences, about 38% appearing once. Sequenced here: CD8+ T cells from cultured PBMCs, sampled from culture after CMV antigen stimulation. These receptors originate from a human donor in good health (CMV status not recorded). Some clones in this sample may be carry-over from other donors' samples.

The CDR3 protein is CATGRAEAFF. The CDR3, as DNA: TGTGCGACCGGGCGGGCTGAAGCTTTCTTT. The J gene is TRBJ1-1, the V gene TRBV12-3 or TRBV12-4; D is unclear. This CDR3 region has 10 residues.

This clonotype was observed a handful of times. The chain is built from TRBV28 and TRBJ2-7; D could derive from TRBD1 or TRBD2 (5 bases each). The V end was cut by 2 bases, the J end by 4 bases, with 18 bases between. The CDR3 length is 16 residues. Germline lookup yields CDR1 MDHEN and CDR2 SYDVKM. The CDR3 sequence: CASSLGGVDLEYEQYF. The CDR3 nucleotides read TGTGCCAGCAGTTTAGGGGGAGTCGACCTAGAATACGAGCAGTACTTC.

A few counts support this clonotype. This chain links TRBV10-3 with TRBJ2-1; 13 positions match TRBD2. CDR3 length: 17 residues. Per the germline V gene, CDR1 is ENHRY and CDR2 is SYGVKD. The V segment lost 8 bases and the J segment 5 bases; nucleotides outside the gene matches: 12. Written as DNA, the CDR3 is TGTGCCATCGGGACTAGCGGGGCCTCGACGACGGACAATGAGCAGTTCTTC. It encodes CAIGTSGASTTDNEQFF.

This chain links TRBV6-6 with TRBJ2-2; the D gene is possibly TRBD2 (5 bases). The germline V gene has CDR1 MNHNY and CDR2 SVGAGI (reference sequence). This CDR3 spans 14 amino acids. V shed 8 bases and J shed 6 bases, with 16 bases lying between them. This chain's CDR3 is CASGRDYPPGELFF. As DNA, the CDR3 is TGTGCCAGCGGCCGGGATTATCCACCCGGGGAGCTGTTTTTT.

The V call is TRBV28, the J call TRBJ2-6, with 7 bases lining up with TRBD1. This CDR3 comprises 17 residues. With V trimmed by 5 bases and J by 4 bases, 11 bases remained unmatched. The germline V gene has CDR1 MDHEN and CDR2 SYDVKM. The CDR3 spells CASSPPGQSLGANVLTF. CDR3 DNA sequence: TGTGCCAGCAGTCCCCCGGGACAGAGTCTGGGGGCCAACGTCCTGACTTTC. The variable domain in full, completed from reference TRBV28 and TRBJ2-6, reads DVKVTQSSRYLVKRTGEKVFLECVQDMDHENMFWYRQDPGLGLRLIYFSYDVKMKEKGDIPEGYSVSREKKERFSLILESASTNQTSMYLCASSPPGQSLGANVLTFGAGSRLTVL.

A few counts support this clonotype. The chain employs TRBV20-1 and TRBJ1-2; no reliable D call. Germline V gene sequence: CDR1 DFQATT, CDR2 SNEGSKA (reference sequence). The CDR3 covers 15 residues. V lost 6 bases, J lost 0 bases, and 17 bases lay in between. This CDR3 is CSAMNSLGSNYGYTF. CDR3 coding DNA: TGCAGTGCCATGAACAGCCTCGGGTCTAACTATGGCTACACCTTC.

The chain is built from TRBV23-1 and TRBJ2-1; D not resolved. TRBV23-1 is labeled an ORF, and its function is uncertain. V shed 0 bases and J shed 7 bases, with 13 bases lying between them. This CDR3 is 15 amino acids long. As DNA, the CDR3 is TGCGCCAGCAGTCAATCGCCCCGTGCCGAGAATGAGCAGTTCTTC. Encoded protein: CASSQSPRAENEQFF.

This clonotype was detected only once. The V gene is TRBV11-2, the J gene TRBJ2-2, with D possibly matching TRBD1 (6 bases). Germline CDR1 is SGHAT and CDR2 is FQNNGV. This CDR3 spans 13 amino acids. Trimming removed 8 bases at V and 4 bases at J, with 11 bases between. The DNA for the CDR3 is TGTGCCAGCCAACAGGGCTTCACCGGGGAGCTGTTTTTT. Amino acids: CASQQGFTGELFF. Complete variable domain (other parts from reference TRBV11-2 and TRBJ2-2): EAGVAQSPRYKIIEKRQSVAFWCNPISGHATLYWYQQILGQGPKLLIQFQNNGVVDDSQLPKDRFSAERLKGVDSTLKIQPAKLEDSAVYLCASQQGFTGELFFGEGSRLTVL.

This clonotype was observed a few times. Here the CDR3 DNA reads TGCAGCGTTCCGAACGTAGGGTCCCTGAGTGATGAGCAGTTCTTC. Amino acid sequence: CSVPNVGSLSDEQFF. The V gene is TRBV29-1, the J gene TRBJ2-1, with unresolved D. The CDR3 consists of 15 residues. V lost 5 bases, J lost 8 bases, and 22 bases lay in between. Germline CDR1 is SQVTM and CDR2 is ANQGSEA.

The chain has TRBV11-2 and TRBJ2-2; D uncertain. The CDR3 has 14 residues. The V gene lost 3 bases and the J gene lost 4 bases, with 9 bases spanning the gap. Germline V lookup: CDR1 SGHAT, CDR2 FQNNGV. The CDR3 DNA reads TGTGCCAGCAGCTTGCTGAAGGTCACCGGGGAGCTGTTTTTT. Translation gives CASSLLKVTGELFF.